This T cell receptor beta chain is drawn from a study of CD8+CD57+ T cells in acquired aplastic anemia. Profiling of TCR beta VDJ combinations and CDR3 sequences used genomic DNA as template. TCRdb processed the reads anew with MiXCR; each CDR3 protein has one entry. This sample has 350,000 to 450,000 distinct CDR3 sequences; roughly 64% occur once, and the top ten carry more than 3.5%. The CDR3 is 14 residues long. Losses at the gene ends were 1 base for V and 5 bases for J; bases not matched to a gene: 4. The germline CDR1 and CDR2 sequences are DFQATT and SNEGSKA (reference sequence). This clonotype was obtained from a human donor in good health, serving as a control. The sequenced sample consisted of sorted CD4+, CD8+, or CD8+CD57+ T cells (not recorded which) from PBMCs. The chain combines TRBV20-1 with TRBJ2-7; 11 positions match TRBD2. For the CDR3, the DNA is TGCAGTGCTAGAGCACTAGCGGGAGTACACGAGCAGTACGTC. It specifies CSARALAGVHEQYV.